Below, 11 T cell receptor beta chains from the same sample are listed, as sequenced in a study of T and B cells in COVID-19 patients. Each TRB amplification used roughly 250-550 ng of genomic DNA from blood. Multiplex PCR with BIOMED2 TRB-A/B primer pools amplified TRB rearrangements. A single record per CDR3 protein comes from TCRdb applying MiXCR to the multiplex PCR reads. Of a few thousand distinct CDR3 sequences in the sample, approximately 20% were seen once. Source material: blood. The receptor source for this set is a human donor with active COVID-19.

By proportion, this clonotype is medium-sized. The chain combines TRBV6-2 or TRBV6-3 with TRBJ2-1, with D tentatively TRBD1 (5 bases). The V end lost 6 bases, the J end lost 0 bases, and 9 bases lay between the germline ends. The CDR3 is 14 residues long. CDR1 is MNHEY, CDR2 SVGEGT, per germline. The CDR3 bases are TGTGCCAGCAGAACAACAGGCTCCTACAATGAGCAGTTCTTC. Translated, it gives CASRTTGSYNEQFF.

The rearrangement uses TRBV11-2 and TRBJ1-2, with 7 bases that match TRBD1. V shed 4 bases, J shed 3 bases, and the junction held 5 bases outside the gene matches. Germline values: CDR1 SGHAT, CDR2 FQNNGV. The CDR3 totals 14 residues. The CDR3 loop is CASSSRTGDYGYTF. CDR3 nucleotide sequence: TGTGCCAGCAGCTCTAGGACAGGCGACTATGGCTACACCTTC.

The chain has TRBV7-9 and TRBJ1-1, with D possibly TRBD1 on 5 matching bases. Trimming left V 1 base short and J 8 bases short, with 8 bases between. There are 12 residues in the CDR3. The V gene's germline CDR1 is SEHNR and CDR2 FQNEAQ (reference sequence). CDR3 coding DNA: TGTGCCAGCAGCTTAGACGGGGGAGAAGCTTTCTTT. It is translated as CASSLDGGEAFF.

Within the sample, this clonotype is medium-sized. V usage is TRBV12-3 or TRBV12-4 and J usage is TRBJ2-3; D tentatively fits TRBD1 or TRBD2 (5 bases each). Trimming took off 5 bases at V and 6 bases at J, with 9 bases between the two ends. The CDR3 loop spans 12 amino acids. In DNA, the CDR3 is TGTGCCAGCAGTAGAGGGGTTGATACGCAGTATTTT. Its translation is CASSRGVDTQYF.

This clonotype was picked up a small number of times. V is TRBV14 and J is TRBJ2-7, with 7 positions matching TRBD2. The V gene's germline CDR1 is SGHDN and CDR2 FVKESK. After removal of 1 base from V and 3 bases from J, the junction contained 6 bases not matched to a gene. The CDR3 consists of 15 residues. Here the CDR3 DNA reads TGTGCCAGCAGCCAAGCGGGAGGCAGTAGCTACGAGCAGTACTTC. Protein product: CASSQAGGSSYEQYF.

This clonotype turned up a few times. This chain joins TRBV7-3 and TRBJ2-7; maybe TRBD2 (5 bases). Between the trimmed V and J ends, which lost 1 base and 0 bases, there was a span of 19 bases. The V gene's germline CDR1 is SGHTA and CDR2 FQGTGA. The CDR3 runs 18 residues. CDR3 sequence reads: CASSLMSMRRVGSYEQYF. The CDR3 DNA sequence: TGTGCCAGCAGCTTAATGTCCATGAGGCGGGTGGGCTCCTACGAGCAGTACTTC.

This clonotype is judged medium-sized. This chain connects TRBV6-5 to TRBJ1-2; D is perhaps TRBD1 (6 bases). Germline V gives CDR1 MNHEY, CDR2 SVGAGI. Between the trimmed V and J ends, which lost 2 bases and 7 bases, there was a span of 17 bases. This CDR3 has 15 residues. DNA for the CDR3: TGTGCCAGCAGTTACGGAGGGGGGGGGGCTGGTGGCTACACCTTC. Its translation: CASSYGGGGAGGYTF.

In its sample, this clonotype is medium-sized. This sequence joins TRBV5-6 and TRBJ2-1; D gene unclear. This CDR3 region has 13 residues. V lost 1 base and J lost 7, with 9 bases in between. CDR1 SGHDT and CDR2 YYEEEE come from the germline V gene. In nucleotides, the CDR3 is TGTGCCAGCAGCTTGCGGTATTTGAATGAGCAGTTCTTC. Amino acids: CASSLRYLNEQFF.

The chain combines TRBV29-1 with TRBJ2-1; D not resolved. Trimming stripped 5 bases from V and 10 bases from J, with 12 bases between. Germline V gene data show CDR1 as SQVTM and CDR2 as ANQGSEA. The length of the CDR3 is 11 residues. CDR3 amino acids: CSVNKISEQFF. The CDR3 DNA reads TGCAGCGTTAATAAGATCTCGGAGCAGTTCTTC.

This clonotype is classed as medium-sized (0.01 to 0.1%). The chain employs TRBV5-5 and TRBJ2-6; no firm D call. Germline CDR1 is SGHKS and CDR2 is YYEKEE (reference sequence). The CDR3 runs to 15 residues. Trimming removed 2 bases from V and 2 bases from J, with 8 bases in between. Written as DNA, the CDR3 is TGTGCCAGCAGCTTCGTTGGGGCTGGGGCCAACGTCCTGACTTTC. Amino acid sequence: CASSFVGAGANVLTF. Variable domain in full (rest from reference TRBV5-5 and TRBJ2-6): DAGVTQSPTHLIKTRGQQVTLRCSPISGHKSVSWYQQVLGQGPQFIFQYYEKEERGRGNFPDRFSARQFPNYSSELNVNALLLGDSALYLCASSFVGAGANVLTFGAGSRLTVL.

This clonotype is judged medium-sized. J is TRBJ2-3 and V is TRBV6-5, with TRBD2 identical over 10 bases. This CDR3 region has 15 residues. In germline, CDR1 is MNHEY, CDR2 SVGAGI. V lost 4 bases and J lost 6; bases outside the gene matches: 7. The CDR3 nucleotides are TGTGCCAGCAGTTCGGGTAGCGGGGGGAGGGATACGCAGTATTTT. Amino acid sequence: CASSSGSGGRDTQYF.